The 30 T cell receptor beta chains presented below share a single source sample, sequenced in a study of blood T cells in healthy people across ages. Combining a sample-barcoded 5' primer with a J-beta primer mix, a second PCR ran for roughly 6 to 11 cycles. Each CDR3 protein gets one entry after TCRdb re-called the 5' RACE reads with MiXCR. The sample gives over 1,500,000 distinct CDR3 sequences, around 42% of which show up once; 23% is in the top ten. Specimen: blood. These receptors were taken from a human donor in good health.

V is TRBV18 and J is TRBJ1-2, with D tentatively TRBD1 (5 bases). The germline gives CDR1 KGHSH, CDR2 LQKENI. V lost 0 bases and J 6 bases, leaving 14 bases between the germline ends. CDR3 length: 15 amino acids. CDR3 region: CASSPPGWGIDGYTF. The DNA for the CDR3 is TGTGCCAGCTCACCACCAGGCTGGGGGATAGATGGCTACACCTTC.

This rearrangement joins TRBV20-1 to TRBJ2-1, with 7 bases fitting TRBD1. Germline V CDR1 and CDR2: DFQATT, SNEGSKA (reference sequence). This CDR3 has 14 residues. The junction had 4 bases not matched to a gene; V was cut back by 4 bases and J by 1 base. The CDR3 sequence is CSATYRGSYNEQFF. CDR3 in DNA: TGCAGTGCTACCTACAGGGGTTCCTACAATGAGCAGTTCTTC.

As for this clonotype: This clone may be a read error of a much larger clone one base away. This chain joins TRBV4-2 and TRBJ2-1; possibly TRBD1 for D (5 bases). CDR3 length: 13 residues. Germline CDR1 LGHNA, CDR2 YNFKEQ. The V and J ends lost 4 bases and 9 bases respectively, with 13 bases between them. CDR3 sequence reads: CASSRTGATEQFF. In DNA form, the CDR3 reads TGTGCCAGCAGCCGAACAGGAGCGACTGAGCAGTTCTTC.

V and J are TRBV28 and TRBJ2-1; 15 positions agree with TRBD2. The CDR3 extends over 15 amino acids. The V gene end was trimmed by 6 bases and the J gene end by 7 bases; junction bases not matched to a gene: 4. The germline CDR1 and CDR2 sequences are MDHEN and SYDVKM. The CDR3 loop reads CASSRTSGGDNEQFF. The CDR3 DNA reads TGTGCCAGCAGCCGGACTAGCGGGGGGGATAATGAGCAGTTCTTC. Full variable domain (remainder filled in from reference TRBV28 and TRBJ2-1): DVKVTQSSRYLVKRTGEKVFLECVQDMDHENMFWYRQDPGLGLRLIYFSYDVKMKEKGDIPEGYSVSREKKERFSLILESASTNQTSMYLCASSRTSGGDNEQFFGPGTRLTVL.

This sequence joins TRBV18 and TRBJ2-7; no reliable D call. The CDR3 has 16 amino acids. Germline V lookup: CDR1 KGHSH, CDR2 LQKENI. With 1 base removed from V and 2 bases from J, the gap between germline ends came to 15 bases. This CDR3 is CASSPQGGRSTYEQYF. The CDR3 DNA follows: TGTGCCAGCTCACCACAGGGTGGAAGGTCGACCTACGAGCAGTACTTC.

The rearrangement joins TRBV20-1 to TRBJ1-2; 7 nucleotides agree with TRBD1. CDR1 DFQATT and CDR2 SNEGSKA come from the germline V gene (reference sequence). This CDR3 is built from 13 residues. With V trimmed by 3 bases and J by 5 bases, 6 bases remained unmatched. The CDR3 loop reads CSARATGWYGYTF. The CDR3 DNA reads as TGCAGTGCTAGGGCGACAGGGTGGTATGGCTACACCTTC.

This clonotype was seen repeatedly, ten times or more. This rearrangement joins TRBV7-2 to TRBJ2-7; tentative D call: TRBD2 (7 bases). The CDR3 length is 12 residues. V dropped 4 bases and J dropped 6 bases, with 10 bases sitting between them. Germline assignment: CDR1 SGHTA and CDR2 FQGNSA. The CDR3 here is CASSYREGEQYF. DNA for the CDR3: TGTGCCAGCAGCTACAGGGAGGGCGAGCAGTACTTC.

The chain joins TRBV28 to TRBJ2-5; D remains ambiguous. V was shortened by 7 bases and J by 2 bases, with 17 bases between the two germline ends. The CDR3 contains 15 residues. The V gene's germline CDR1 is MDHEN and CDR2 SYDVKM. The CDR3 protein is CASTISEGLQETQYF. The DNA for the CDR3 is TGTGCCAGCACCATATCGGAAGGTCTTCAAGAGACCCAGTACTTC. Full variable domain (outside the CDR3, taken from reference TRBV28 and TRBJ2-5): DVKVTQSSRYLVKRTGEKVFLECVQDMDHENMFWYRQDPGLGLRLIYFSYDVKMKEKGDIPEGYSVSREKKERFSLILESASTNQTSMYLCASTISEGLQETQYFGPGTRLLVL.

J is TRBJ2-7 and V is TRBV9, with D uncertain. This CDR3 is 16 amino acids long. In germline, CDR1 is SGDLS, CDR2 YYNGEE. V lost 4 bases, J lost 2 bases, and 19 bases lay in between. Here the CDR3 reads CASSPQGGHIPYEQYF. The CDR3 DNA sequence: TGTGCCAGCAGCCCACAAGGTGGGCACATACCCTACGAGCAGTACTTC. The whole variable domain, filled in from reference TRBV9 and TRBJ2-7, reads DSGVTQTPKHLITATGQRVTLRCSPRSGDLSVYWYQQSLDQGLQFLIQYYNGEERAKGNILERFSAQQFPDLHSELNLSSLELGDSALYFCASSPQGGHIPYEQYFGPGTRLTVT.

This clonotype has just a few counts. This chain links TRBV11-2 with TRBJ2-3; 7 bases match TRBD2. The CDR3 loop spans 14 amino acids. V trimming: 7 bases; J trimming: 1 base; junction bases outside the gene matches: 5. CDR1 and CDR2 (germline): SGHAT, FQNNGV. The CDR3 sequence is CASILGGGTDTQYF. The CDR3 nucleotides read TGTGCCAGCATCCTTGGGGGGGGCACAGATACGCAGTATTTT. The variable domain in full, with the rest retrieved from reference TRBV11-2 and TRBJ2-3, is EAGVAQSPRYKIIEKRQSVAFWCNPISGHATLYWYQQILGQGPKLLIQFQNNGVVDDSQLPKDRFSAERLKGVDSTLKIQPAKLEDSAVYLCASILGGGTDTQYFGPGTRLTVL.

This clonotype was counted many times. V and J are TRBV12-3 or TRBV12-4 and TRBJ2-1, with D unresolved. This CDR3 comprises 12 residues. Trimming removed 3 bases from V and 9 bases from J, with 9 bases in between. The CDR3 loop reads CASSFFSGEQFF. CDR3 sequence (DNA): TGTGCCAGCAGTTTTTTTAGTGGTGAGCAGTTCTTC.

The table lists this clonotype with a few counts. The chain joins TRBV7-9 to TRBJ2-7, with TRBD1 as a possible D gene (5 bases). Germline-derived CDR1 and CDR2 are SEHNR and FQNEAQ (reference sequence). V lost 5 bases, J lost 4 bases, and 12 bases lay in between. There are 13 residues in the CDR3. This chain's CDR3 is CASSQSGKYEQYF. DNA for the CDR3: TGTGCCAGCAGCCAGTCAGGGAAATACGAGCAGTACTTC.

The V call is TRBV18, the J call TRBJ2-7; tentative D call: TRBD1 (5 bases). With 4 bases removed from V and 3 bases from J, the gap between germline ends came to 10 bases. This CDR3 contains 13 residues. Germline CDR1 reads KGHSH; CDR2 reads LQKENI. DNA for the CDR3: TGTGCCAGCTCACATAACAGGAACTACGAGCAGTACTTC. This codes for CASSHNRNYEQYF. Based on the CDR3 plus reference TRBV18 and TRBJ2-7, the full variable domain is NAGVMQNPRHLVRRRGQEARLRCSPMKGHSHVYWYRQLPEEGLKFMVYLQKENIIDESGMPKERFSAEFPKEGPSILRIQQVVRGDSAAYFCASSHNRNYEQYFGPGTRLTVT.

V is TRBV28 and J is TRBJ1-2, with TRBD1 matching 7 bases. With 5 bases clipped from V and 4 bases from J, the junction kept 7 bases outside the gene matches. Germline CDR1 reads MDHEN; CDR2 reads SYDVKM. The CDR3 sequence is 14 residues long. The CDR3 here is CASSDQTGTYGYTF. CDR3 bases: TGTGCCAGCAGTGATCAGACAGGGACCTATGGCTACACCTTC.

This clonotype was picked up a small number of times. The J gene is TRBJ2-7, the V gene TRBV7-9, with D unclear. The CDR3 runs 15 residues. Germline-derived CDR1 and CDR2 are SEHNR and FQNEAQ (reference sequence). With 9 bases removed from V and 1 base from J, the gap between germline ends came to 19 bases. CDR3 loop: CASSPLYGDSYEQYF. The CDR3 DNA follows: TGTGCCAGTAGCCCCCTATATGGGGATTCCTACGAGCAGTACTTC.

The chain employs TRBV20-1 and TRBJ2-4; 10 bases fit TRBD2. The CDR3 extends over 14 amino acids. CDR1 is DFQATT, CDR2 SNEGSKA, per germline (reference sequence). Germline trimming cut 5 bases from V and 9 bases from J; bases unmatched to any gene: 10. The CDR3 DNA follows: TGCAGTGCTGCCAGCGGGGGGGCCGGATCCATTCAGTACTTC. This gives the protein CSAASGGAGSIQYF.

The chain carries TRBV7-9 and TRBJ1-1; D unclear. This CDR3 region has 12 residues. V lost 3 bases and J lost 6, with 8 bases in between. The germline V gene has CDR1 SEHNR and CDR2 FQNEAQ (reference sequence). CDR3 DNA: TGTGCCAGCAGCTTGGATTATTCTGAAGCTTTCTTT. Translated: CASSLDYSEAFF.

CDR3 in DNA: TGCAGTGCTAGAGTTGGGGATTATGGCTACACCTTC. Protein: CSARVGDYGYTF. The V call is TRBV20-1, the J call TRBJ1-2, with D unclear. CDR3 length: 12 amino acids. V was pared by 1 base and J by 5 bases, with 8 bases between. Germline loops: CDR1 DFQATT, CDR2 SNEGSKA (reference sequence).

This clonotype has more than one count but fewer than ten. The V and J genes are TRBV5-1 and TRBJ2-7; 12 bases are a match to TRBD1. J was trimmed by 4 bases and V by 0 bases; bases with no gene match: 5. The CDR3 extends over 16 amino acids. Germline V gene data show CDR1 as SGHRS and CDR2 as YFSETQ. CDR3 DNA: TGCGCCAGCAGCTTGGGGGACAGGGGGCCACCTTACGAGCAGTACTTC. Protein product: CASSLGDRGPPYEQYF.

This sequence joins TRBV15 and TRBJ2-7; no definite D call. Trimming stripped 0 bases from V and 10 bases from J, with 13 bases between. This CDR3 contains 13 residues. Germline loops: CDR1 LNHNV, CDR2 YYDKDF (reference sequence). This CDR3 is CATSRDRIGIQYF. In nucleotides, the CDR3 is TGTGCCACCAGCAGAGATAGGATCGGAATACAGTACTTC.

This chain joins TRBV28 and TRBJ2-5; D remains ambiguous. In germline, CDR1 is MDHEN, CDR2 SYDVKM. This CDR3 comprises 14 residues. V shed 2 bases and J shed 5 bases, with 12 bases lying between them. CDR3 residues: CASSLDGSRETQYF. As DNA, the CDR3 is TGTGCCAGCAGTTTAGACGGGTCGCGGGAGACCCAGTACTTC.

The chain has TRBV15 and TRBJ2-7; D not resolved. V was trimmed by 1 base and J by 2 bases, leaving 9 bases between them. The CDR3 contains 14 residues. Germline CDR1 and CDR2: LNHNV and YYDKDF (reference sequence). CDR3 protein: CATSRAELTYEQYF. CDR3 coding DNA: TGTGCCACCAGCAGAGCGGAGCTGACCTACGAGCAGTACTTC.

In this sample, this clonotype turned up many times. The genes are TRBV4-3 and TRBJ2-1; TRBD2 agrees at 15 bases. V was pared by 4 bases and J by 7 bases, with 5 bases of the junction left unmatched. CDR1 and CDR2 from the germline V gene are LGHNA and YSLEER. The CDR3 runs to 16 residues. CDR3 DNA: TGCGCCAGCAGCCCCGGACTAGCGGGGGGGCGGAATGAGCAGTTCTTC. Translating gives CASSPGLAGGRNEQFF.

CDR3 region: CASSSQGSSQRSYNEQFF. The CDR3 DNA reads as TGTGCCAGCAGCTCGCAAGGGAGTTCCCAGCGGAGTTACAATGAGCAGTTCTTC. The V gene is TRBV7-9, the J gene TRBJ2-1, with a tentative D call TRBD2 (5 bases). Germline loops: CDR1 SEHNR, CDR2 FQNEAQ (reference sequence). The CDR3 covers 18 residues. The V gene lost 4 bases and the J gene lost 4 bases, with 23 bases spanning the gap. The full variable domain, its missing parts supplied by reference TRBV7-9 and TRBJ2-1, is DTGVSQNPRHKITKRGQNVTFRCDPISEHNRLYWYRQTLGQGPEFLTYFQNEAQLEKSRLLSDRFSAERPKGSFSTLEIQRTEQGDSAMYLCASSSQGSSQRSYNEQFFGPGTRLTVL.

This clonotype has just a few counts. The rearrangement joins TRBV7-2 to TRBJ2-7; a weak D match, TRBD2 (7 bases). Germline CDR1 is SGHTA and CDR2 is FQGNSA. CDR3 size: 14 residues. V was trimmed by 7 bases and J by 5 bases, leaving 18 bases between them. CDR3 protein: CASNKGGQQDEQYF. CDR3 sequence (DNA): TGTGCCAGCAACAAGGGGGGGCAGCAGGACGAGCAGTACTTC.

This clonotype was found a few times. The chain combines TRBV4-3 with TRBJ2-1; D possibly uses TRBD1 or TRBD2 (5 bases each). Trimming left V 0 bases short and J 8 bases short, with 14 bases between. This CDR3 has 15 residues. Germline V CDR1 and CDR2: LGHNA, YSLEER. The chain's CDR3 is CASSQEGQRRDEQFF. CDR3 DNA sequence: TGCGCCAGCAGCCAAGAGGGGCAAAGGCGGGATGAGCAGTTCTTC.

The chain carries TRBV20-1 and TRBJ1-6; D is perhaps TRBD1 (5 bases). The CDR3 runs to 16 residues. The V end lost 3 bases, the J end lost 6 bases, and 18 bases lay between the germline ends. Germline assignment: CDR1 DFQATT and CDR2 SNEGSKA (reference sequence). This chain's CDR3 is CSARPGGVLGNSPLHF. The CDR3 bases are TGCAGTGCTAGGCCCGGGGGGGTCTTGGGTAATTCACCCCTCCACTTT.

Here the CDR3 DNA reads TGTGCCACCATGGCCCTCCGGTGGTCCACTGAAGCTTTCTTT. Amino acids: CATMALRWSTEAFF. The J gene is TRBJ1-1, the V gene TRBV15, with D unclear. Germline-derived CDR1 and CDR2 are LNHNV and YYDKDF (reference sequence). Trimming left V 7 bases short and J 4 bases short, with 16 bases between. The CDR3 extends over 14 amino acids. The full variable domain, its missing parts supplied by reference TRBV15 and TRBJ1-1, is DAMVIQNPRYQVTQFGKPVTLSCSQTLNHNVMYWYQQKSSQAPKLLFHYYDKDFNNEADTPDNFQSRRPNTSFCFLDIRSPGLGDTAMYLCATMALRWSTEAFFGQGTRLTVV.

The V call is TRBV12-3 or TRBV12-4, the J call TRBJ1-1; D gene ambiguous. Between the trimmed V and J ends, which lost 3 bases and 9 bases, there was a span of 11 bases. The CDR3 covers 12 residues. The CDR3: CASSFSRAKAFF. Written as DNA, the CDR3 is TGTGCCAGCAGTTTTTCGAGGGCAAAAGCTTTCTTT.

Written as DNA, the CDR3 is TGCAGTGCTAGAGCTCACCAGGGTGGCTATGGCTACACCTTC. It encodes CSARAHQGGYGYTF. The gene calls are TRBV20-1 and TRBJ1-2; the D gene is possibly TRBD1 (5 bases). This CDR3 is 14 amino acids long. Germline CDR1 and CDR2: DFQATT and SNEGSKA (reference sequence). Between the trimmed V and J ends, which lost 1 base and 4 bases, there was a span of 13 bases.